Listed here is a single T cell receptor beta chain. The CDR3 sequence is 12 residues long. CDR1 SEHNR and CDR2 FQNEAQ come from the germline V gene (reference sequence). Trimming cost V 2 bases and J 7 bases, with 8 bases left between them. This sample stems from a study of blood T cell repertoires in COVID-19. Source study methods: Reference gene primer amplification gave nucleated cell count estimates. Generated by immunoSEQ multiplex PCR, the TCRdb table keeps only in-frame clones and is missing some. The V and J calls and clone size were taken over from that table, and D and trimming were inferred from the DNA. The sample contains 200,000 or so clones, around 84% of which appear only once.

The TCR comes from a man aged 80 or over with acute or convalescent COVID-19. Sequences were obtained from peripheral blood. J is TRBJ2-5 and V is TRBV7-9, with D tentatively TRBD2 (5 bases). The CDR3 loop is CASSLLEGTQYF. The DNA for the CDR3 is TGTGCCAGCAGCTTATTAGAGGGGACCCAGTACTTC. The full variable domain, completed using reference TRBV7-9 and TRBJ2-5, is DTGVSQNPRHKITKRGQNVTFRCDPISEHNRLYWYRQTLGQGPEFLTYFQNEAQLEKSRLLSDRFSAERPKGSFSTLEIQRTEQGDSAMYLCASSLLEGTQYFGPGTRLLVL.